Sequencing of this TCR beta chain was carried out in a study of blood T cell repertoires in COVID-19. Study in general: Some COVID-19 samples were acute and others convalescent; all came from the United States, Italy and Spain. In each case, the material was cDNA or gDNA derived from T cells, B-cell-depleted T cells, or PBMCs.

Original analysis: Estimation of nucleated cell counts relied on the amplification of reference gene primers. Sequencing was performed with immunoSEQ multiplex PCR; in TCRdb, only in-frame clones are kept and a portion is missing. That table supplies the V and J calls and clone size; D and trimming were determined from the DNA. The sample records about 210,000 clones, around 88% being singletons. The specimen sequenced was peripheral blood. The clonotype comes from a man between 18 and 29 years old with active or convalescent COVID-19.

For the CDR3, the DNA is TGTGCCAGCAGTCAGGGTGCCGGTCAGCCCCAGCATTTT. It yields the protein CASSQGAGQPQHF. The gene calls are TRBV12-3 or TRBV12-4 and TRBJ1-5; TRBD1 might be the D (5 bases). This CDR3 spans 13 amino acids. The ends were cut back, 5 bases at V and 6 bases at J, with 11 bases in the middle.